This T cell receptor beta chain comes out of a study of T cells in Graves' hyperthyroidism and ophthalmopathy. Study-level information: Blood was drawn when the patient was first diagnosed and still untreated.

This clonotype was counted at least ten times. No antigen is known for it. Germline CDR1 and CDR2: SGHTA and FQGTGA. This CDR3 is 15 amino acids long. Trimming took off 2 bases at V and 9 bases at J, with 17 bases between the two ends. Researchers took RNA transcripts and amplified the TCR beta CDR3 regions from them. With the HTBI primer set, the TCR CDR3 went through a first round of RT-PCR. TCRdb ran MiXCR on the multiplex PCR reads and lists one entry per CDR3 protein. The sample has some 570,000 distinct CDR3 sequences; 17% are singletons. Findings of the study overall: The blood repertoire included most of the expanded thyroid clonotypes above 0.001.

The chain combines TRBV7-3 with TRBJ2-1; D is perhaps TRBD1 (6 bases). Specimen: blood. This clonotype was sampled from a woman aged 18-29 years with Graves' ophthalmopathy. In DNA, the CDR3 is TGTGCCAGCAGCTTAGGGAACAGGGCCCTGGGTGAGCAGTTCTTC. Protein: CASSLGNRALGEQFF.